This T cell receptor (beta chain) was recorded in a study of blood T cell repertoires in COVID-19. About the study: T cells, B-cell-depleted T cells, or PBMCs provided the cDNA or gDNA that served as material.

Some clones are missing from TCRdb's copy, which holds only in-frame ones; the method was immunoSEQ multiplex PCR. The table has about 140,000 clones, 87% seen once. Sequenced material: peripheral blood. The TCR originated in a woman aged 45-59 years with acute or convalescent COVID-19.

Written as DNA, the CDR3 is TGTGCCTGGAGTCCGCGACTACGAAGAGAGGCTAACTATGGCTACACCTTC. This translates into CAWSPRLRREANYGYTF. The chain has TRBV30 and TRBJ1-2; unclear D gene. CDR3 length: 17 amino acids. The V end lost 2 bases, the J end lost 0 bases, and 19 bases lay between the germline ends. Germline CDR1 reads GTSNPN; CDR2 reads SVGIG (reference sequence). Combining the CDR3 with reference TRBV30 and TRBJ1-2 gives the whole variable domain SQTIHQWPATLVQPVGSPLSLECTVEGTSNPNLYWYRQAAGRGLQLLFYSVGIGQISSEVPQNLSASRPQDRQFILSSKKLLLSDSGFYLCAWSPRLRREANYGYTFGSGTRLTVV.